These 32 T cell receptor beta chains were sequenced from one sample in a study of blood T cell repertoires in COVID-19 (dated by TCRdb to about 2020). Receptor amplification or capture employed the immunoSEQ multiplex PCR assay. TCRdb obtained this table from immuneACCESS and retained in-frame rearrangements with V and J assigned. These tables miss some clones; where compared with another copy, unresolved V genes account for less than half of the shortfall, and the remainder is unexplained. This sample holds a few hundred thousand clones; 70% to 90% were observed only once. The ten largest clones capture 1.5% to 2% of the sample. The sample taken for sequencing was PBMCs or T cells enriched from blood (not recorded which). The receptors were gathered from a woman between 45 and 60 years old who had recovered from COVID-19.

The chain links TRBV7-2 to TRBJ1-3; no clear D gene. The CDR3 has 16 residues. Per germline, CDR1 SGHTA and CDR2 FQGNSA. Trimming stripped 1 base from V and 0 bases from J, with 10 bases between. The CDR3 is CASSLGGMRSGNTIYF. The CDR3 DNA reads TGTGCCAGCAGCTTAGGAGGGATGCGCTCTGGAAACACCATATATTTT.

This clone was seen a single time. The CDR3 DNA sequence: TGTGCCAGCAGCTGGCTAGCGGGAGTGGGTGAGCAGTTCTTC. Its protein is CASSWLAGVGEQFF. V and J are TRBV2 and TRBJ2-1; 10 bases are shared with TRBD2. The CDR3 is 14 residues long. Trimming took 6 bases from V and 9 from J; bases not matched to a gene: 8. Germline V gene data show CDR1 as SNHLY and CDR2 as FYNNEI.

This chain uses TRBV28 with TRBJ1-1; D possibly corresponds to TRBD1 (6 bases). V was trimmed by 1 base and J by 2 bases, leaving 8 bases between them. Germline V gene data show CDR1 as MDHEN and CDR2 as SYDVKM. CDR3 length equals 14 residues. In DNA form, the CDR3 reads TGTGCCAGCAGTTTATTAGGGGGAAACACTGAAGCTTTCTTT. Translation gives CASSLLGGNTEAFF.

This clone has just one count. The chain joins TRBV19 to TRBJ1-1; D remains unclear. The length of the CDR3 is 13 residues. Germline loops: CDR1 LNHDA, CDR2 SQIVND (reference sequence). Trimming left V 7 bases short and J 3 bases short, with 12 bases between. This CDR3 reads CASIGRPDTEAFF. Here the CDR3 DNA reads TGTGCCAGTATCGGCAGGCCGGACACTGAAGCTTTCTTT.

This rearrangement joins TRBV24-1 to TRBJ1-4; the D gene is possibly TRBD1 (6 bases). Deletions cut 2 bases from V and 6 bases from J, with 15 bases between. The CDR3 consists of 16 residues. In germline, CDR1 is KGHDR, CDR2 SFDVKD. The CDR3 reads CATSDSKQGRYEKLFF. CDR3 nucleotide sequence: TGTGCCACCAGTGATTCTAAACAGGGTCGTTATGAAAAACTGTTTTTT.

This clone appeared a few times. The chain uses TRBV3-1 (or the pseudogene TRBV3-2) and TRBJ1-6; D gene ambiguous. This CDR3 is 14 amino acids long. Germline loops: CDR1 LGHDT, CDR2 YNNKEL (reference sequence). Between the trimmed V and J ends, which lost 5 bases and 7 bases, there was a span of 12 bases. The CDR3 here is CASSASDTNSPLHF. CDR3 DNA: TGTGCCAGCAGCGCAAGTGACACAAATTCACCCCTCCACTTT.

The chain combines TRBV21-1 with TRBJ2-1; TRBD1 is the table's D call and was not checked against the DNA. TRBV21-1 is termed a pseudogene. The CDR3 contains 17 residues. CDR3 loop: CASISNRGRKETNEQFF. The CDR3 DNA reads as TGTGCCAGCATCTCAAACAGGGGGCGGAAAGAAACCAATGAGCAGTTCTTC.

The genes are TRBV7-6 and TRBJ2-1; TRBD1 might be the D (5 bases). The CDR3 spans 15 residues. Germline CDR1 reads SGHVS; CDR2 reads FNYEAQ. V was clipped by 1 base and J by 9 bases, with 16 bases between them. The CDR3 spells CASSLGRGHRSEQFF. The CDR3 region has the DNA TGTGCCAGCAGCTTAGGGCGTGGACATAGAAGTGAGCAGTTCTTC.

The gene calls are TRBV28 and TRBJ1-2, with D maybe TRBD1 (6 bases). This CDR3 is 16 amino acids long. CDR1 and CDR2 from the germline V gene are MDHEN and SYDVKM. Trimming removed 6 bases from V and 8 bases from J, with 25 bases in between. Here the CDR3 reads CASRTPDSSYTGGYTF. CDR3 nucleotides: TGTGCCAGCAGGACTCCCGACAGTTCCTACACAGGGGGCTACACCTTC.

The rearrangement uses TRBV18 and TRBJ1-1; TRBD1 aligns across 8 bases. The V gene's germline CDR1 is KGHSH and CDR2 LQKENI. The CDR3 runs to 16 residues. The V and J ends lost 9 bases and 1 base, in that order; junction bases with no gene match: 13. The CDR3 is CASQTQQGGTNTEAFF. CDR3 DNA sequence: TGTGCCAGTCAAACCCAACAGGGGGGCACGAACACTGAAGCTTTCTTT.

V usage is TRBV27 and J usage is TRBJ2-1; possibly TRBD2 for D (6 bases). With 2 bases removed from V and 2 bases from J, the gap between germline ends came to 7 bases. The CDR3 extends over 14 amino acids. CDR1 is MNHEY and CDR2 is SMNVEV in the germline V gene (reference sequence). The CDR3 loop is CASSLAGTYNEQFF. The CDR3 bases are TGTGCCAGCAGTTTAGCGGGGACCTACAATGAGCAGTTCTTC.

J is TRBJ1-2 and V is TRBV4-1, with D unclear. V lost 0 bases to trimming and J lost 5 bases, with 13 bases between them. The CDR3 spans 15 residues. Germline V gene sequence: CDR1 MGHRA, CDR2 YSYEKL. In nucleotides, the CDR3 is TGCGCCAGCAGCCAAGATGTGATACGAGGATATGGCTACACCTTC. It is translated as CASSQDVIRGYGYTF.

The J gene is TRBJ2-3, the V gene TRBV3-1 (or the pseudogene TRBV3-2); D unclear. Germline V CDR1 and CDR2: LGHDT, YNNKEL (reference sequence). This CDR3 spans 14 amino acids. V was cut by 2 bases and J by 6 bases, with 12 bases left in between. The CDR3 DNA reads TGTGCCAGCAGCCAATCCATCAGTCCCGATACGCAGTATTTT. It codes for CASSQSISPDTQYF.

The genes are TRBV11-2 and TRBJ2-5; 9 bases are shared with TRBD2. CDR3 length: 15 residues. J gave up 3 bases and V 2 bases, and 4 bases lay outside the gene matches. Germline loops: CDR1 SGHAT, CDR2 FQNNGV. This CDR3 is CASSLLREGEETQYF. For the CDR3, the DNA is TGTGCCAGCAGCTTATTGCGGGAGGGAGAAGAGACCCAGTACTTC.

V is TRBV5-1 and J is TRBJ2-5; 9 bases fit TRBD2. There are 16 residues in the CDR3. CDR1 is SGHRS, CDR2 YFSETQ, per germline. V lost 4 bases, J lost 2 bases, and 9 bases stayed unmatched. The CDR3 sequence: CASSTTGTSSQETQYF. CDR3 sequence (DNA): TGCGCCAGCAGCACAACCGGGACTAGCAGTCAAGAGACCCAGTACTTC.

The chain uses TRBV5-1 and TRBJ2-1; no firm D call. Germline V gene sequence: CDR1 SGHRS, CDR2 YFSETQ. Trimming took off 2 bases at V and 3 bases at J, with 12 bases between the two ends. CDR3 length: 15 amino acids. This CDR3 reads CASSLAPERYNEQFF. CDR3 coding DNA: TGCGCCAGCAGCTTAGCGCCCGAACGCTACAATGAGCAGTTCTTC.

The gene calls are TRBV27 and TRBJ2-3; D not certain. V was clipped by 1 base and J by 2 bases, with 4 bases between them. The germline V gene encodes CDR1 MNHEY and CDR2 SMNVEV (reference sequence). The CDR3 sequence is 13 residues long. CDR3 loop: CASSLLATDTQYF. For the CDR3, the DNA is TGTGCCAGCAGTTTATTGGCCACAGATACGCAGTATTTT.

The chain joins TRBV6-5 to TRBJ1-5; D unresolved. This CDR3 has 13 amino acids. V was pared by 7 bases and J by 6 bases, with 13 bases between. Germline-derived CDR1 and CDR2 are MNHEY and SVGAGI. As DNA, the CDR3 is TGTGCCAGCAACGACCCCACGGGTCAGCCCCAGCATTTT. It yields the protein CASNDPTGQPQHF.

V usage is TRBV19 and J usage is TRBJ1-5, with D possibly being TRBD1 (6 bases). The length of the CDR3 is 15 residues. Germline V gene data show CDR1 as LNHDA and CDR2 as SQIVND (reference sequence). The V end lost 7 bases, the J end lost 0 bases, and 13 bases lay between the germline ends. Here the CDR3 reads CASTLQGDSNQPQHF. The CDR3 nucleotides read TGTGCCAGTACTTTACAGGGCGATAGCAATCAGCCCCAGCATTTT.

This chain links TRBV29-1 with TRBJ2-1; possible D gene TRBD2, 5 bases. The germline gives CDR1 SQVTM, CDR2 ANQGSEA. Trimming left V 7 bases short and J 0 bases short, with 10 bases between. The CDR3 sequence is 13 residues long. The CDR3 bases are TGCAGCGGACGGGATTACTCCTACAATGAGCAGTTCTTC. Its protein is CSGRDYSYNEQFF.

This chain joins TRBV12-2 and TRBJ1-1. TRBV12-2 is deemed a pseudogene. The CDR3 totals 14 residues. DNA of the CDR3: TGTGCAAGTCGCTTAGCGCCGTCCGCTCGAGGAGCTTTCTTT. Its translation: CASRLAPSARGAFF.

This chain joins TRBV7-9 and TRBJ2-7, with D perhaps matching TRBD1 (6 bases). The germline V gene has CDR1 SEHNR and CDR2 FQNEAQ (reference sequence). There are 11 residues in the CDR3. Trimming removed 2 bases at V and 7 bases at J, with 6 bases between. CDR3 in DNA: TGTGCCAGCAGCTTAAGGGGGGAGCAGTACTTC. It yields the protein CASSLRGEQYF.

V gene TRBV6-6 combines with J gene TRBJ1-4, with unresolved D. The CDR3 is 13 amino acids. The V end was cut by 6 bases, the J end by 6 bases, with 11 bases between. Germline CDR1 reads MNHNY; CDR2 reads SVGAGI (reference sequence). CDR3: CASSLTGYEKLFF. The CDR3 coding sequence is TGTGCCAGCAGCCTTACGGGTTATGAAAAACTGTTTTTT.

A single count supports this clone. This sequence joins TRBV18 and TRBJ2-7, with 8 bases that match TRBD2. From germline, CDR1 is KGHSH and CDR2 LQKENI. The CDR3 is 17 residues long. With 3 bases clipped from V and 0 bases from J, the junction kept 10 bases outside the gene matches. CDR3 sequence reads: CASSPALAGSNSYEQYF. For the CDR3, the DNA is TGTGCCAGCTCACCGGCGCTAGCGGGCTCTAACTCCTACGAGCAGTACTTC.

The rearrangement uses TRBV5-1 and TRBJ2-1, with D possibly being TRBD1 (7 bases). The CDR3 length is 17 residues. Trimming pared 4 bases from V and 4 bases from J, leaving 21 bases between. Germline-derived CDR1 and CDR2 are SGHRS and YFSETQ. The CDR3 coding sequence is TGCGCCAGCAGCAAAACAGGGGCAGGAGGGGGTTACAATGAGCAGTTCTTC. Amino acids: CASSKTGAGGGYNEQFF.

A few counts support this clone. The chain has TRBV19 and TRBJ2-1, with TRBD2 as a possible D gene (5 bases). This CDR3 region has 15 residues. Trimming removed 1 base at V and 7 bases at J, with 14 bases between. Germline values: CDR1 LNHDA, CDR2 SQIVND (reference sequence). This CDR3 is CASSIGVGLPNEQFF. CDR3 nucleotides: TGTGCCAGTAGTATAGGGGTCGGACTTCCTAATGAGCAGTTCTTC.

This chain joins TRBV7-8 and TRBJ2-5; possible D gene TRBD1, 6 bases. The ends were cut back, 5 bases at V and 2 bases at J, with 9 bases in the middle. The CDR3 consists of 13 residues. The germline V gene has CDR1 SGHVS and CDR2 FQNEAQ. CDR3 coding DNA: TGTGCCAGCAGCATAGGACAGCAAGAGACCCAGTACTTC. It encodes CASSIGQQETQYF.

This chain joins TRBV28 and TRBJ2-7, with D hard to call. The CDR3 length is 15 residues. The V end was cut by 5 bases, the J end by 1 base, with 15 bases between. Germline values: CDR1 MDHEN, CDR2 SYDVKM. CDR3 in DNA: TGTGCCAGCAGTCCTCGCGGAGCTGGGTCCTACGAGCAGTACTTC. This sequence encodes CASSPRGAGSYEQYF.

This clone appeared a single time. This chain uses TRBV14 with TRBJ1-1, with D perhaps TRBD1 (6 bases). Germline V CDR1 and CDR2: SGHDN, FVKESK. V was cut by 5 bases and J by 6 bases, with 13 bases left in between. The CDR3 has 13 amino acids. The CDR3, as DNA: TGTGCCAGCAGCTTCCGAGGGGGGGCTGAAGCTTTCTTT. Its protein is CASSFRGGAEAFF.

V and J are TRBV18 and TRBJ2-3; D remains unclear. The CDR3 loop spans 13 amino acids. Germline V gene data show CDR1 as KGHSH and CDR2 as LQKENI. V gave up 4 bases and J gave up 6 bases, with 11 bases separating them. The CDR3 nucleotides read TGTGCCAGCTCACTCGGAGCCCAGGATACGCAGTATTTT. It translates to CASSLGAQDTQYF. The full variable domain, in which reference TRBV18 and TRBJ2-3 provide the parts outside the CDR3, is NAGVMQNPRHLVRRRGQEARLRCSPMKGHSHVYWYRQLPEEGLKFMVYLQKENIIDESGMPKERFSAEFPKEGPSILRIQQVVRGDSAAYFCASSLGAQDTQYFGPGTRLTVL.

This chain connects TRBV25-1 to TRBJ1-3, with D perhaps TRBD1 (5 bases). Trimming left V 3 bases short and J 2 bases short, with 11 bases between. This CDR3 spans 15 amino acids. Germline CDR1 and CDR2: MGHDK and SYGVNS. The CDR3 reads CASSDTGGAGNTIYF. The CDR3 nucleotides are TGTGCCAGCAGTGACACTGGGGGGGCTGGAAACACCATATATTTT.

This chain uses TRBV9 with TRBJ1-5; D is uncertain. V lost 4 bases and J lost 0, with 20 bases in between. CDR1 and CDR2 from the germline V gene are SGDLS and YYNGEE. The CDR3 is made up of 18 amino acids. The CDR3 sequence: CASSRSAVAGFSNQPQHF. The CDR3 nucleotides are TGTGCCAGCAGCCGAAGCGCTGTGGCGGGCTTTAGCAATCAGCCCCAGCATTTT.